The 18 T cell receptor beta chains reported below all come from one sample, sequenced in a study of blood T cell repertoires in COVID-19. Clones were sequenced by immunoSEQ multiplex PCR, and TCRdb holds only the in-frame ones, with some missing. The sample lists under 250,000 clones, around 80% seen once, with 8.5% to 10% in the top ten. The sequenced sample was peripheral blood. These receptors were collected from a man aged 35 to 55 with active or convalescent COVID-19.

The genes are TRBV6-5 and TRBJ2-7; 9 nucleotides align to TRBD1. This CDR3 spans 15 amino acids. V lost 6 bases, J lost 6 bases, and 12 bases stayed unmatched. In germline, CDR1 is MNHEY, CDR2 SVGAGI. DNA for the CDR3: TGTGCCAGCAGCCTACGGGGACAGGGTCCGTTCGAGCAGTACTTC. Its protein is CASSLRGQGPFEQYF.

This clone has more than one count but fewer than ten. This sequence joins TRBV18 and TRBJ1-2; TRBD1 matches at 7 bases. J lost 7 bases, V lost 1 base, and 9 bases had no gene match. The CDR3 has 15 amino acids. CDR1 and CDR2 (germline): KGHSH, LQKENI. The CDR3 here is CASSPLEGALGGYTF. CDR3 DNA sequence: TGTGCCAGCTCACCACTGGAGGGGGCGCTGGGTGGCTACACCTTC.

This chain links TRBV15 with TRBJ2-1; 7 nucleotides agree with TRBD1. V gave up 4 bases and J gave up 6 bases; unmatched junction bases: 9. The CDR3 totals 15 residues. Germline CDR1 and CDR2: LNHNV and YYDKDF (reference sequence). As DNA, the CDR3 is TGTGCCACCAGCACCGACAGGGTCTCGGGCAATGAGCAGTTCTTC. Its protein is CATSTDRVSGNEQFF.

V is TRBV7-3 and J is TRBJ2-1, with 8 bases lining up with TRBD2. Germline CDR1 is SGHTA and CDR2 is FQGTGA. This CDR3 is built from 15 residues. V lost 3 bases, J lost 7 bases, and 8 bases stayed unmatched. The CDR3 DNA reads as TGTGCCAGCAGCTTTGGACTAGCCGAAGGGAATGAGCAGTTCTTC. Translated, it gives CASSFGLAEGNEQFF.

The chain employs TRBV18 and TRBJ2-2; TRBD1 agrees at 8 bases. The trim removed 6 bases at V and 5 bases at J, leaving 11 bases unmatched. This CDR3 region has 16 residues. CDR1 is KGHSH and CDR2 is LQKENI in the germline V gene. CDR3 protein: CASSPGQGQVTGELFF. CDR3 nucleotide sequence: TGTGCCAGCTCTCCAGGACAGGGTCAGGTGACCGGGGAGCTGTTTTTT.

The genes are TRBV2 and TRBJ2-7; 7 bases match TRBD1. The CDR3 loop spans 13 amino acids. V dropped 6 bases and J dropped 11; count of bases not matched to a gene: 13. Germline CDR1 SNHLY, CDR2 FYNNEI. The CDR3 region is CASSDYTGVRKYF. The CDR3 region has the DNA TGTGCCAGCAGCGATTATACAGGGGTAAGGAAGTACTTC.

Turning to this clone: The sample contains more than one DNA sequence encoding this CDR3. The chain combines TRBV3-1 (or the pseudogene TRBV3-2) with TRBJ2-5; 8 nucleotides align to TRBD2. CDR1 is LGHDT and CDR2 is YNNKEL in the germline V gene (reference sequence). After removal of 3 bases from V and 4 bases from J, the junction contained 4 bases not matched to a gene. The CDR3 spans 14 residues. CDR3 DNA: TGTGCCAGCAGCCAGGCGGGAGGCCGAGAGACCCAGTACTTC. Translating it yields CASSQAGGRETQYF.

V usage is TRBV18 and J usage is TRBJ1-5, with D possibly matching TRBD1 (6 bases). Germline lookup yields CDR1 KGHSH and CDR2 LQKENI. The CDR3 is made up of 16 amino acids. Trimming pared 5 bases from V and 0 bases from J, leaving 14 bases between. The CDR3 region has the DNA TGTGCCAGCTCATCGGACAGTGTACATAGCAATCAGCCCCAGCATTTT. As protein: CASSSDSVHSNQPQHF. The full variable domain, in which reference TRBV18 and TRBJ1-5 provide the parts outside the CDR3, is NAGVMQNPRHLVRRRGQEARLRCSPMKGHSHVYWYRQLPEEGLKFMVYLQKENIIDESGMPKERFSAEFPKEGPSILRIQQVVRGDSAAYFCASSSDSVHSNQPQHFGDGTRLSIL.

This clone was seen a handful of times. V usage is TRBV7-9 and J usage is TRBJ1-4; perhaps TRBD1 as D (6 bases). The V end was cut by 5 bases, the J end by 7 bases, with 14 bases between. The CDR3 runs to 14 residues. CDR1 is SEHNR, CDR2 FQNEAQ, per germline (reference sequence). CDR3 DNA: TGTGCCAGCAGCCCACAGGGAGATATTGAAAAACTGTTTTTT. Its protein is CASSPQGDIEKLFF.

This clone has a count of ten or more. The gene calls are TRBV4-1 and TRBJ1-5, with TRBD1 identical over 8 bases. Germline V CDR1 and CDR2: MGHRA, YSYEKL. After removal of 1 base from V and 3 bases from J, the junction contained 14 bases not matched to a gene. CDR3 length equals 19 residues. As DNA, the CDR3 is TGCGCCAGCAGCCAAGGGCACTCCCGGACAGGGAGGAACAATCAGCCCCAGCATTTT. Its translation is CASSQGHSRTGRNNQPQHF.

This clone was seen a single time. The chain has TRBV2 and TRBJ1-4; D possibly corresponds to TRBD1 (6 bases). Germline V gene lookup returns CDR1 SNHLY and CDR2 FYNNEI. The ends were cut back, 3 bases at V and 8 bases at J, with 13 bases in the middle. The CDR3 sequence is 14 residues long. The CDR3, as DNA: TGTGCCAGCAGTGACAGGGGATTGAACGAAAAACTGTTTTTT. This encodes CASSDRGLNEKLFF.

The genes are TRBV7-2 and TRBJ2-1, with D uncertain. The ends were cut back, 1 base at V and 2 bases at J, with 9 bases in the middle. The germline V gene has CDR1 SGHTA and CDR2 FQGNSA. The CDR3 runs 15 residues. The CDR3, as DNA: TGTGCCAGCAGCTTAGAGGCTAGTCCCTACAATGAGCAGTTCTTC. Residues: CASSLEASPYNEQFF.

The chain has TRBV4-3 and TRBJ2-1; TRBD2 might be the D (6 bases). CDR1 and CDR2 from the germline V gene are LGHNA and YSLEER. The V end lost 2 bases, the J end lost 1 base, and 15 bases lay between the germline ends. This CDR3 is 17 amino acids long. The CDR3 spells CASSQTNIAASYNEQFF. In DNA, the CDR3 is TGCGCCAGCAGCCAAACGAACATAGCGGCATCCTACAATGAGCAGTTCTTC.

This chain uses TRBV4-2 with TRBJ1-2; D is perhaps TRBD1 (6 bases). This CDR3 has 15 amino acids. With 0 bases removed from V and 5 bases from J, the gap between germline ends came to 13 bases. CDR1 LGHNA and CDR2 YNFKEQ come from the germline V gene. Here the CDR3 reads CASSQDYRAGYGYTF. The CDR3 DNA sequence: TGTGCCAGCAGCCAAGACTACAGGGCTGGGTATGGCTACACCTTC.

The chain links TRBV19 to TRBJ1-6, with D hard to call. Germline CDR1 LNHDA, CDR2 SQIVND (reference sequence). CDR3 size: 18 residues. V lost 9 bases to trimming and J lost 1 base, with 22 bases between them. The CDR3 spells CASRAGRNSNSYNSPLHF. The CDR3 DNA reads TGTGCCAGCAGAGCAGGCAGAAATTCCAATTCCTATAATTCACCCCTCCACTTT.

This clone was detected only once. The chain is built from TRBV2 and TRBJ2-1; 7 positions agree with TRBD2. Germline-derived CDR1 and CDR2 are SNHLY and FYNNEI. With 4 bases clipped from V and 2 bases from J, the junction kept 8 bases outside the gene matches. This CDR3 has 16 residues. In nucleotides, the CDR3 is TGTGCCAGCAGTGGGGCGGCTAGCGGAACCTACAATGAGCAGTTCTTC. This codes for CASSGAASGTYNEQFF.

Written as DNA, the CDR3 is TGTGCCAGCAGCTTAATACAGGGCGGCGAGCAGTACTTC. It specifies CASSLIQGGEQYF. This chain joins TRBV7-9 and TRBJ2-7; TRBD1 might be the D (6 bases). Trimming removed 2 bases from V and 6 bases from J, with 11 bases in between. Per germline, CDR1 SEHNR and CDR2 FQNEAQ (reference sequence). CDR3 length: 13 residues.

This chain joins TRBV18 and TRBJ2-3, with 7 bases that match TRBD1. The length of the CDR3 is 15 residues. Germline V gene lookup returns CDR1 KGHSH and CDR2 LQKENI. Trimming cost V 4 bases and J 2 bases; bases outside gene matches: 6. CDR3 nucleotide sequence: TGTGCCAGCTCACGGAGACAGGGACCCACAGATACGCAGTATTTT. It codes for CASSRRQGPTDTQYF.